Shown below are 17 T cell receptor beta chains from a single sample sequenced in a study of blood T cell repertoires in COVID-19. TCRdb's copy holds only in-frame clones and misses some; the assay was immunoSEQ multiplex PCR. The table shows roughly 63,000 clones, with 80% to 90% occurring only once. The sequencing input was peripheral blood. The receptor set was obtained from a man in his fifties or sixties with active COVID-19.

The genes are TRBV3-1 (or the pseudogene TRBV3-2) and TRBJ1-3; D gene uncertain. Trimming removed 0 bases at V and 2 bases at J, with 11 bases between. The CDR3 length is 16 residues. The V gene's germline CDR1 is LGHDT and CDR2 YNNKEL (reference sequence). The CDR3 nucleotides are TGTGCCAGCAGCCAAGATCCCAGCGGGGCTGGAAACACCATATATTTT. Protein product: CASSQDPSGAGNTIYF.

This chain joins TRBV9 and TRBJ1-5, with TRBD1 as a possible D gene (5 bases). Trimming took 0 bases from V and 0 from J, leaving 7 bases between them. The CDR3 has 15 residues. Germline V gene lookup returns CDR1 SGDLS and CDR2 YYNGEE. In DNA form, the CDR3 reads TGTGCCAGCAGCGTAGAGGGGAATAGCAATCAGCCCCAGCATTTT. Translated, it gives CASSVEGNSNQPQHF.

The V and J genes are TRBV19 and TRBJ1-5; TRBD1 matches at 8 bases. Germline CDR1 and CDR2: LNHDA and SQIVND (reference sequence). CDR3 length equals 14 residues. V was pared by 7 bases and J by 4 bases, with 6 bases of the junction left unmatched. CDR3 DNA: TGTGCCAGTACCGGGGACAGGTATAATCAGCCCCAGCATTTT. Protein sequence: CASTGDRYNQPQHF.

The CDR3 region has the DNA TGTGCCAGTAGTAAGGGACTAGCGGGGCTCTACGAGCAGTACTTC. It codes for CASSKGLAGLYEQYF. J is TRBJ2-7 and V is TRBV19; 13 bases are a match to TRBD2. CDR3 length: 15 residues. In germline, CDR1 is LNHDA, CDR2 SQIVND (reference sequence). The junction had 3 bases not matched to a gene; V was cut back by 4 bases and J by 3 bases.

This clone occurred a few times. This chain joins TRBV6-6 and TRBJ1-5, with D hard to call. Germline V lookup: CDR1 MNHNY, CDR2 SVGAGI (reference sequence). With 1 base removed from V and 2 bases from J, the gap between germline ends came to 6 bases. The CDR3 is 14 amino acids. The CDR3 is CASSYLQGNQPQHF. Here the CDR3 DNA reads TGTGCCAGCAGTTACTTGCAGGGCAATCAGCCCCAGCATTTT.

This CDR3 is CASSQVDRASMAEQFF. The CDR3, as DNA: TGCGCCAGCAGCCAAGTTGACAGGGCATCCATGGCTGAGCAGTTCTTC. The chain uses TRBV4-3 and TRBJ2-1; 7 nucleotides line up with TRBD1. Germline V gene lookup returns CDR1 LGHNA and CDR2 YSLEER. The CDR3 is 16 residues long. The J segment lost 9 bases and the V segment lost 1 base, leaving 12 bases of the junction unmatched.

The chain recombines TRBV11-2 with TRBJ1-1, with 8 bases matching TRBD1. CDR1 is SGHAT and CDR2 is FQNNGV in the germline V gene. The V segment lost 6 bases and the J segment 4 bases; nucleotides outside the gene matches: 1. This CDR3 has 12 residues. CDR3 protein: CASSTGGTEAFF. The CDR3 coding sequence is TGTGCCAGCAGTACAGGGGGCACTGAAGCTTTCTTT. The full variable domain, its missing parts supplied by reference TRBV11-2 and TRBJ1-1, is EAGVAQSPRYKIIEKRQSVAFWCNPISGHATLYWYQQILGQGPKLLIQFQNNGVVDDSQLPKDRFSAERLKGVDSTLKIQPAKLEDSAVYLCASSTGGTEAFFGQGTRLTVV.

The sample holds a few counts of this clone. The chain couples TRBV10-1 to TRBJ1-4; D gene unclear. The V end was cut by 6 bases, the J end by 4 bases, with 18 bases between. Germline CDR1 reads WNHNN; CDR2 reads SYGVQD (reference sequence). The CDR3 is made up of 16 amino acids. The CDR3, as DNA: TGCGCCAGCAGCCCAGGCCTCGACGCGAATAATGAAAAACTGTTTTTT. This sequence encodes CASSPGLDANNEKLFF.

V and J are TRBV27 and TRBJ2-1; D possibly corresponds to TRBD2 (5 bases). Germline V lookup: CDR1 MNHEY, CDR2 SMNVEV (reference sequence). V lost 5 bases and J lost 10, with 15 bases in between. The CDR3 runs 13 residues. For the CDR3, the DNA is TGTGCCAGCAGTCAAACCTCGGAGGCAGAGCAGTTCTTC. The encoded protein is CASSQTSEAEQFF.

The chain links TRBV7-9 to TRBJ2-5; D is possibly TRBD1 (5 bases). The CDR3 runs 15 residues. Germline CDR1 and CDR2: SEHNR and FQNEAQ (reference sequence). Trimming took off 2 bases at V and 3 bases at J, with 13 bases between the two ends. The chain's CDR3 is CASSLKGAGEETQYF. In nucleotides, the CDR3 is TGTGCCAGCAGCTTAAAAGGGGCAGGCGAAGAGACCCAGTACTTC.

Notes on this clone: Other DNA sequences in this specimen translate into the identical CDR3. CDR3: CASGFAYEQYF. Here the CDR3 DNA reads TGTGCTAGTGGGTTCGCCTACGAGCAGTACTTC. The V and J genes are TRBV12-5 and TRBJ2-7; D remains unclear. Trimming cost V 6 bases and J 2 bases, with 5 bases left between them. The CDR3 sequence is 11 residues long. CDR1 and CDR2 (germline): LGHNT, FRNRAP.

This chain uses TRBV2 with TRBJ1-5; 7 bases are a match to TRBD1. Trimming took 4 bases from V and 5 from J; bases not matched to a gene: 5. The CDR3 totals 14 residues. CDR1 SNHLY and CDR2 FYNNEI come from the germline V gene. The CDR3 spells CASSVGGQDQPQHF. The DNA of the CDR3 is TGTGCCAGCAGTGTAGGGGGCCAGGATCAGCCCCAGCATTTT.

As regards this clone: The same CDR3 is also encoded by other DNA sequences in this sample. The genes are TRBV4-1 and TRBJ2-6, with TRBD1 identical over 10 bases. CDR1 and CDR2 from the germline V gene are MGHRA and YSYEKL. The CDR3 runs to 20 residues. V was clipped by 4 bases and J by 7 bases; unmatched bases: 19. The CDR3 protein is CASSPRDRGIRVEGANVLTF. The CDR3 coding sequence is TGCGCCAGCAGCCCCAGGGACAGGGGCATTCGGGTGGAGGGAGCCAACGTCCTGACTTTC.

The rearrangement links TRBV2 to TRBJ1-6, with unresolved D. This CDR3 is built from 14 residues. CDR1 and CDR2 (germline): SNHLY, FYNNEI. V was cut by 3 bases and J by 4 bases, with 7 bases left in between. The CDR3 sequence is CASSDAGYNSPLHF. CDR3 bases: TGTGCCAGCAGTGATGCGGGTTATAATTCACCCCTCCACTTT.

The V call is TRBV6-5, the J call TRBJ2-1, with 8 bases that match TRBD2. The CDR3 contains 15 residues. Looked up from germline, CDR1 is MNHEY and CDR2 is SVGAGI. V trimming: 6 bases; J trimming: 9 bases; junction bases outside the gene matches: 13. The CDR3 region is CASSRGGLGAREQFF. As DNA, the CDR3 is TGTGCCAGCAGCCGCGGGGGGCTCGGGGCGCGTGAGCAGTTCTTC.

The V call is TRBV9, the J call TRBJ2-1, with 7 bases that match TRBD1. Germline CDR1 reads SGDLS; CDR2 reads YYNGEE. This CDR3 comprises 16 residues. The trim removed 3 bases at V and 8 bases at J, leaving 14 bases unmatched. CDR3 nucleotides: TGTGCCAGCAGCGCGGAGTCCCAGGGGGTATGGTATGAGCAGTTCTTC. Translation: CASSAESQGVWYEQFF. Supplemented by reference TRBV9 and TRBJ2-1, the full variable domain reads DSGVTQTPKHLITATGQRVTLRCSPRSGDLSVYWYQQSLDQGLQFLIQYYNGEERAKGNILERFSAQQFPDLHSELNLSSLELGDSALYFCASSAESQGVWYEQFFGPGTRLTVL.

The chain carries TRBV7-6 and TRBJ2-1; TRBD2 matches 11 bases. The CDR3 contains 16 residues. Germline lookup yields CDR1 SGHVS and CDR2 FNYEAQ. V shed 5 bases and J 4 bases; nucleotides not matched to a gene: 7. CDR3 sequence: CASSPDLAGGYNEQFF. CDR3 bases: TGTGCCAGCAGCCCCGACCTAGCGGGGGGTTACAATGAGCAGTTCTTC. The whole variable domain, filled in from reference TRBV7-6 and TRBJ2-1, reads GAGVSQSPRYKVTKRGQDVALRCDPISGHVSLYWYRQALGQGPEFLTYFNYEAQQDKSGLPNDRFSAERPEGSISTLTIQRTEQRDSAMYRCASSPDLAGGYNEQFFGPGTRLTVL.